The entry below gives a single TCR beta chain sequence along with its context. The antigen remains unidentified. An end of the junction differs from the germline gene, which may be a read error. In the PCR, 60 Vbeta and 13 Jbeta primers were used. Clones were read by immunoSEQ multiplex PCR, and TCRdb kept only the in-frame ones, dropping some. Among around 170,000 clones listed, roughly 80% were seen once. The data were taken from a study of cytomegalovirus exposure and HLA in healthy donors. Study-wide context: An analysis done earlier identified about 120 million unique TCR beta sequences from about 179 million T cells. The study's findings and limits: It emerged from a later analysis that several of the most significant clusters appeared to be linked to common viral pathogens. Some TCR beta chains (more than 150 of them) were listed as cytomegalovirus-associated.

The sequencing sample was made of PBMCs. This receptor was identified in a woman between 45 and 65 years old in good health and CMV-seropositive.

CDR3: CASTYRQGTYGYTF. In DNA, the CDR3 is TGTGCCAGCACTTACCGGCAGGGGACCTATGGCTACACCTTC. This chain links TRBV6-6 with TRBJ1-2, with D perhaps matching TRBD1 (6 bases). In germline, CDR1 is MNHNY, CDR2 SVGAGI (reference sequence). The length of the CDR3 is 14 residues.